This entry features one T cell receptor beta chain sequence. Being one base from a much bigger clone, this may be a read error. The length of the CDR3 is 15 residues. Germline loops: CDR1 SGHRS, CDR2 YFSETQ. TCRdb re-analysed the 5' RACE reads in MiXCR, keeping a single row per CDR3 protein. The sample gives 30,000 or so distinct CDR3 sequences, roughly a quarter of which show up once; roughly 4% is in the top ten. Sequencing was carried out using memory CD4+ T cells sorted from blood. Subset: memory CD4+ T cells, CD4+CD45RO+CD25-. The chain employs TRBV5-1 and TRBJ2-1; maybe TRBD2 (5 bases). Gene TRBJ2-7 matches the end of the DNA better, so the J call may be wrong. The TCR was taken from a female donor with breast cancer. The chain's CDR3 is CASSLGMLAYNEQYF. The CDR3 bases are TGCGCCAGCAGCTTGGGAATGCTAGCCTACAATGAGCAGTACTTC.